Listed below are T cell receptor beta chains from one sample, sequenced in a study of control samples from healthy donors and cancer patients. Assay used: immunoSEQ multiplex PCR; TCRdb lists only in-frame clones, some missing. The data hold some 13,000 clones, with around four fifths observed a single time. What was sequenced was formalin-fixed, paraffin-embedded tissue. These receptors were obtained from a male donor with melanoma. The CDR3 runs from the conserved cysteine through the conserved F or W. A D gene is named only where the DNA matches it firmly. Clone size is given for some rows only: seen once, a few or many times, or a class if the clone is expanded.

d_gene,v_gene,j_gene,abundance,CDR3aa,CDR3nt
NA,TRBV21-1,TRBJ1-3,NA,CASSRPQGAGGNTIYF,TGTGCCAGCAGCAGACCACAGGGAGCAGGGGGAAACACCATATATTTT
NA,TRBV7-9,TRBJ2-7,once,CASSGYYEQYF,TGTGCCAGCAGCGGATACTACGAGCAGTACTTC
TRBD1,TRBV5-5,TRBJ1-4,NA,CASNTWGQGGEKLFF,TGTGCCAGCAATACGTGGGGACAGGGAGGTGAAAAACTGTTTTTT
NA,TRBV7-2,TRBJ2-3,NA,CASSLGLGPTQYF,TGTGCCAGCAGCTTGGGGCTGGGGCCGACGCAGTATTTT
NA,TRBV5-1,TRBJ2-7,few,CASSLAGGTYEQYF,TGCGCCAGCAGCTTGGCAGGGGGGACCTACGAGCAGTACTTC
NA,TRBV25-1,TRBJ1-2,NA,CASSAALTGTYGYTF,TGTGCCAGCAGCGCTGCCCTTACAGGGACGTATGGCTACACCTTC
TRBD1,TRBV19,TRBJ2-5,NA,CASSGQGQETQYF,TGTGCCAGTAGTGGACAGGGGCAAGAGACCCAGTACTTC
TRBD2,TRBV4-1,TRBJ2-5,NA,CASSPLTARTSGGDEETQYF,TGCGCCAGCAGCCCCCTTACCGCCCGGACTAGCGGGGGGGACGAGGAGACCCAGTACTTC
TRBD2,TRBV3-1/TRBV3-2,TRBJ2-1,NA,CASSPGGGRSYNEQFF,TGTGCCAGCAGCCCCGGGGGGGGTCGGTCCTACAATGAGCAGTTCTTC
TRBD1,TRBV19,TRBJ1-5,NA,CASSISGGLSNQPQHF,TGTGCCAGTAGTATATCAGGGGGCCTTAGCAATCAGCCCCAGCATTTT
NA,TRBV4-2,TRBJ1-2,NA,CASSQDLGVEGYTF,TGTGCCAGCAGCCAAGATTTAGGGGTAGAGGGCTACACCTTC
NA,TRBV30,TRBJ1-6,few,CAWSVKRVSPLHF,TGTGCCTGGAGTGTAAAGCGGGTTTCACCCCTCCACTTT
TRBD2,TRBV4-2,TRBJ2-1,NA,CASSQGGPGLAGGSYNEQFF,TGTGCCAGCAGCCAAGGCGGCCCGGGACTAGCGGGGGGCTCCTACAATGAGCAGTTCTTC
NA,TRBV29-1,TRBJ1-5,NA,CSPSWTQHF,TGCAGCCCTTCGTGGACCCAGCATTTT
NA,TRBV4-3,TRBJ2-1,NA,CASSTLTSTYNEQFF,TGCGCCAGCAGCACCCTTACTTCAACCTACAATGAGCAGTTCTTC
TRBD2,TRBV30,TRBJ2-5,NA,CAWSPRRTGSGQETQYF,TGTGCCTGGAGTCCCCGTCGTACGGGTAGCGGGCAAGAGACCCAGTACTTC
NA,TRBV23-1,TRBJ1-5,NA,CASRQQGWSNNQPQHF,TGCGCCAGCAGACAACAGGGCTGGAGCAATAATCAGCCCCAGCATTTT
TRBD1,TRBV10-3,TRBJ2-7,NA,CAISEGTGASYYEQYF,TGTGCCATCAGTGAGGGGACAGGGGCGTCATACTACGAGCAGTACTTC
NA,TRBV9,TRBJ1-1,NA,CASSSPTGRQHNTEAFF,TGTGCCAGCAGCTCCCCCACAGGGAGACAGCATAACACTGAAGCTTTCTTT
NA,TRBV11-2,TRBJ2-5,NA,CASSLSETQYF,TGTGCCAGCAGCTTATCCGAGACCCAGTACTTC
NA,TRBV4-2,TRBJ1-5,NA,CASSQGQNSNQPQHF,TGTGCCAGCAGCCAAGGACAGAATAGCAATCAGCCCCAGCATTTT
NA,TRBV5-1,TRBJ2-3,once,CASSLMGTPPGGTQYF,TGCGCCAGCAGCTTGATGGGGACACCCCCCGGAGGTACGCAGTATTTT
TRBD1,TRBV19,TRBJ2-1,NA,CATHRGSVQFF,TGTGCCACCCACAGGGGTAGCGTGCAGTTCTTC
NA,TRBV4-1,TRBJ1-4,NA,CASSLTTTPNEKLFF,TGCGCCAGCAGCCTCACTACAACTCCTAATGAAAAACTGTTTTTT
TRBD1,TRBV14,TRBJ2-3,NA,CASSQRLSGTGIDTQYF,TGTGCCAGCAGCCAAAGATTATCCGGGACAGGGATTGATACGCAGTATTTT
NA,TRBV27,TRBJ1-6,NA,CASSFLRSYNSPLHF,TGTGCCAGCAGTTTTCTCCGCTCCTATAATTCACCCCTCCACTTT
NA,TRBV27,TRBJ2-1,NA,CASSSGGTINEQFF,TGTGCCAGCAGTTCCGGAGGGACGATCAATGAGCAGTTCTTC
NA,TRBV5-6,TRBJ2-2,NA,CASSLVSTGELFF,TGTGCCAGCAGCTTGGTTAGCACCGGGGAGCTGTTTTTT
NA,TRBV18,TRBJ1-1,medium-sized,CASSPGLNTEAFF,TGTGCCAGCTCACCCGGGTTGAACACTGAAGCTTTCTTT
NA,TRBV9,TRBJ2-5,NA,CASSVESQSIQETQYF,TGTGCCAGCAGCGTCGAATCTCAGAGTATCCAAGAGACCCAGTACTTC
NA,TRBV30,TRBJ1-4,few,CAWSDITGSEKLFF,TGTGCCTGGAGTGACATCACAGGGTCGGAAAAACTGTTTTTT
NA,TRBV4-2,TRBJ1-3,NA,CASSQQNVGTIYF,TGTGCCAGCAGCCAGCAAAACGTTGGCACCATATATTTT
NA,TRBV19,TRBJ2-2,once,CASNLALGSGELFF,TGTGCCAGTAATCTAGCCTTGGGGTCCGGGGAGCTGTTTTTT
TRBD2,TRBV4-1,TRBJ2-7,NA,CASSQVSGGTYEQYF,TGCGCCAGCAGCCAAGTGAGCGGGGGAACCTACGAGCAGTACTTC
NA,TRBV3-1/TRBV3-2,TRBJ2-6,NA,CASSPQQANVLTF,TGTGCCAGCAGCCCTCAGCAGGCCAACGTCCTGACTTTC
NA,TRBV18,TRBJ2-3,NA,CASSPGRKSTDTQYF,TGTGCCAGCTCACCCGGACGGAAAAGCACAGATACGCAGTATTTT
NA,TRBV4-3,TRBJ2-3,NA,CASSQVWQGPPNKYF,TGCGCCAGCAGCCAAGTTTGGCAGGGGCCCCCTAATAAGTATTTT
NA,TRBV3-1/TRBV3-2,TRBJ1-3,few,CASSQPTGGGTIYF,TGTGCCAGCAGCCAACCGACAGGTGGAGGCACCATATATTTT
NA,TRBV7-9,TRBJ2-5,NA,CASSSPLGGGALRETQYF,TGTGCCAGCAGCTCACCGCTGGGCGGAGGGGCGCTTAGAGAGACCCAGTACTTC
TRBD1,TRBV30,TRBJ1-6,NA,CAAGQPALHF,TGTGCTGCGGGACAGCCTGCCCTCCACTTT
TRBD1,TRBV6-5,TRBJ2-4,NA,CASTDQDRGNIQYF,TGTGCCAGCACAGATCAGGACAGGGGAAACATTCAGTACTTC
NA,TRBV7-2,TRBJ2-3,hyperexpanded,CASSLRQGGSTDTQYF,TGTGCCAGCAGCTTACGTCAGGGGGGTAGCACAGATACGCAGTATTTT
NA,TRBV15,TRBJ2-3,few,CATSRVTGPGDTQYF,TGTGCCACCAGCAGAGTCACAGGTCCCGGGGATACGCAGTATTTT
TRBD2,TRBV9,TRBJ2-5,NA,CASSVGVTGTSDRTQYF,TGTGCCAGCAGCGTAGGGGTCACCGGGACTAGCGACCGGACCCAGTACTTC
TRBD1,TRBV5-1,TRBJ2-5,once,CASSLANRGETQYF,TGCGCCAGCAGCTTGGCCAACAGGGGGGAGACCCAGTACTTC
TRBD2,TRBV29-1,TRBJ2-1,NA,CSVGGGAYNEQFF,TGCAGCGTTGGTGGGGGGGCCTACAATGAGCAGTTCTTC
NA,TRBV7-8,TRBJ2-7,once,CASSLTPPGAEQYF,TGTGCCAGCAGCTTAACGCCCCCAGGGGCCGAGCAGTACTTC
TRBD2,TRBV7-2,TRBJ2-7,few,CASSPRLASYEQYF,TGTGCCAGCAGCCCTCGACTAGCGTCCTACGAGCAGTACTTC
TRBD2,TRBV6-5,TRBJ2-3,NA,CASRRLAGASDTQYF,TGTGCCAGCAGAAGACTAGCGGGAGCTTCAGATACGCAGTATTTT
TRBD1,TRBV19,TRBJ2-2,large,CASRPGQGVGELFF,TGTGCCAGTAGACCGGGACAGGGGGTCGGGGAGCTGTTTTTT
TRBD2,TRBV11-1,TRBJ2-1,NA,CASSPAGTSVRNEQFF,TGTGCCAGCAGCCCGGCCGGGACTAGCGTAAGGAATGAGCAGTTCTTC
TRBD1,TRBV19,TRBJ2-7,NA,CASSPRTGGQFKSYEQYF,TGTGCCAGTAGTCCTAGGACAGGGGGCCAGTTCAAGTCCTACGAGCAGTACTTC
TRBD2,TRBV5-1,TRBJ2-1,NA,CASSLLAGLGEQFF,TGCGCCAGCAGCTTGCTAGCGGGTCTAGGCGAGCAGTTCTTC